The 3 T cell receptor beta chains below were found in one sample sequenced in a study of T cells in Graves' hyperthyroidism and ophthalmopathy. From RNA transcripts, TCR beta CDR3 regions were amplified. HTBI primers drove first-round RT-PCR of the TCR CDR3. MiXCR, applied by TCRdb to the multiplex PCR reads, yields one record per CDR3 protein. The sample lists approximately 300,000 distinct CDR3 sequences, over 15% occurring once. Sequenced material: blood. The receptors derive from a woman aged 55-70 years with Graves' ophthalmopathy.

In its sample, this clonotype was seen many times. The chain links TRBV7-8 to TRBJ1-5; D uncertain. The CDR3 contains 14 residues. Trimming left V 0 bases short and J 4 bases short, with 7 bases between. Germline assignment: CDR1 SGHVS and CDR2 FQNEAQ. This CDR3 is CASSLAGINQPQHF. CDR3 in DNA: TGTGCCAGCAGCTTAGCAGGGATTAATCAGCCCCAGCATTTT.

The V call is TRBV4-3, the J call TRBJ2-1; the match to TRBD2 covers 14 bases. The germline V gene encodes CDR1 LGHNA and CDR2 YSLEER. J was trimmed by 8 bases and V by 1 base; bases with no gene match: 7. This CDR3 contains 17 residues. The CDR3 DNA is TGCGCCAGCAGCCAAGTATTTTCGACTAGCGGGAGGGATGAGCAGTTCTTC. Protein product: CASSQVFSTSGRDEQFF.

This clonotype has ten or more counts. This chain joins TRBV27 and TRBJ2-1; D is perhaps TRBD2 (6 bases). Germline CDR1 MNHEY, CDR2 SMNVEV (reference sequence). Trimming cost V 3 bases and J 1 base, with 13 bases left between them. The CDR3 runs 16 residues. This chain's CDR3 is CASSFRGGSSYNEQFF. In DNA form, the CDR3 reads TGTGCCAGCAGTTTCCGGGGAGGATCGTCCTACAATGAGCAGTTCTTC.